This T cell receptor beta chain was documented in a study of T cells after yellow fever vaccination. TCRdb itself ran the 5' RACE reads through MiXCR, one entry per CDR3 protein. The repertoire consists of fewer than 650,000 distinct CDR3 sequences, with 20% to 25% occurring once and the leading ten covering roughly a sixth. The V and J ends lost 4 bases and 2 bases respectively, with 12 bases between them. The germline V gene has CDR1 SEHNR and CDR2 FQNEAQ (reference sequence). The CDR3 totals 14 residues. Sequenced here: PBMCs, sampled approximately 20 days after the first yellow fever vaccination. The sequence was obtained from a young man who received the YFV17D yellow fever vaccine. The rearrangement uses TRBV7-9 and TRBJ2-7, with D uncertain. The CDR3 region has the DNA TGTGCCAGCAGCTCTTCTTCGTGGACCTACGAGCAGTACTTC. Translated: CASSSSSWTYEQYF.